The clone carrying this TCR beta chain was counted at least ten times. Its antigen is currently unknown. The source of the sample is a study of CD8 T cells in ankylosing spondylitis. CDR1 is MNHNS and CDR2 is SASEGT in the germline V gene. The V and J ends lost 1 base and 0 bases respectively, with 9 bases between them. This CDR3 region has 15 residues. Scientists made TCR beta libraries using quantitative 5'-RACE with molecular barcodes. TCRdb re-derived calls from the 5' RACE reads in MiXCR, one entry per CDR3 protein. Of about 90,000 distinct CDR3 sequences listed, roughly 10% were seen once; the top ten hold roughly 29%. Overall study findings and caveats: Disease-associated clonotypes exhibited CD8+ identity and were relatively infrequent in peripheral blood. Reportedly, significant enrichment of disease-linked clones occurred in matched ankylosing spondylitis synovial fluid. Made up of about eight highly homologous variants, a TCR beta motif appeared characteristic of ankylosing spondylitis blood.

The TCR originated in a male donor with ankylosing spondylitis. The sample taken for sequencing was blood, either unsorted or a sorted T cell fraction (not recorded which). The V gene is TRBV6-1, the J gene TRBJ1-1; D remains unclear. This CDR3 reads CASSEDGVLNTEAFF. The CDR3, as DNA: TGTGCCAGCAGTGAAGATGGGGTTCTGAACACTGAAGCTTTCTTT.